The T cell receptor (beta chain) under discussion was sequenced for a study of cytomegalovirus exposure and HLA in healthy donors. Points from the study as a whole: Usually a TCR sequence was rare, but some public TCRs were found in many donors. Most of the CMV-associated TCR beta chains (in a later analysis) appeared to be HLA-restricted. Indistinguishability led to the exclusion of some V segments, TRBV6-2 and TRBV6-3 included.

The germline gives CDR1 SGDLS, CDR2 YYNGEE. This CDR3 is built from 14 residues. V dropped 0 bases and J dropped 3 bases, with 7 bases sitting between them. Details on this clone: No antigen is known for it.

The PCR was carried out with 60 Vbeta primers and 13 Jbeta primers. As handled by the study authors: Unique TCR beta chains totaled some 80 million in a later count, with about 11 million of them shared. TCRdb's copy holds only in-frame clones and misses some; the assay was immunoSEQ multiplex PCR. For V, J and clone size, that table is used; D and trimming come from the DNA. The table shows about 150,000 clones, with 80% to 90% occurring only once. The specimen was PBMCs. The gene calls are TRBV9 and TRBJ1-5; D gene unclear. The TCR was taken from a man younger than 40 in good health and CMV-seropositive. The CDR3 DNA is TGTGCCAGCAGCGTAGGGGCAGACAATCAGCCCCAGCATTTT. Its translation is CASSVGADNQPQHF.